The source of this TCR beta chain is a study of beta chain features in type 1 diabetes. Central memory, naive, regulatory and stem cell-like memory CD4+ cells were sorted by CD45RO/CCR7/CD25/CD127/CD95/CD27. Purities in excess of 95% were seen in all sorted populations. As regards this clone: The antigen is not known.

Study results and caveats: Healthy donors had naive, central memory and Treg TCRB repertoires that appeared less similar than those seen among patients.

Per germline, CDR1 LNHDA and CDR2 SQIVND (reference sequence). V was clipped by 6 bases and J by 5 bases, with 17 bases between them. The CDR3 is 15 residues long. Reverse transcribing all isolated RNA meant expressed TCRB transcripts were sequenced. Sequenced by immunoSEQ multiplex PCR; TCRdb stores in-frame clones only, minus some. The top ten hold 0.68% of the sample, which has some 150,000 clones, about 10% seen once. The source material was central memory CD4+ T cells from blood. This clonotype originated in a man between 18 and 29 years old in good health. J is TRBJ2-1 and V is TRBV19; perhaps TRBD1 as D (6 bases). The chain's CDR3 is CASRRRAGVDNEQFF. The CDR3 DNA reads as TGTGCCAGTAGACGCAGAGCAGGGGTCGACAATGAGCAGTTCTTC.